This section outlines one T cell receptor beta chain sequence together with its context. These data originate in a study of cytomegalovirus exposure and HLA in healthy donors. Primers for the PCR totalled 60 Vbeta and 13 Jbeta. TCRdb's table, derived via immunoSEQ multiplex PCR, lists solely in-frame clones and lacks some. The table has 150,000 or so clones, around 78% seen once; the top ten hold around 1.6%. CDR1 is LNHNV, CDR2 YYDKDF, per germline (reference sequence). The CDR3 runs 14 residues. V dropped 9 bases and J dropped 7 bases, with 21 bases sitting between them. The chain employs TRBV15 and TRBJ1-2, with TRBD1 as a possible D gene (6 bases). The TCR originated in a woman aged 18-29 years in good health and CMV-seronegative. The sequenced material came from PBMCs. CDR3 sequence (DNA): TGTGCCACTTCAGGGTCAGGGGAACGTAGTGGCTACACCTTC. It yields the protein CATSGSGERSGYTF.